The 7 T cell receptor beta chains in this list originate from one sample, sequenced in a study of shared clonotypes between healthy human individuals (dated by TCRdb to between 2020 and 2021). Library creation used the immunoSEQ multiplex PCR assay. TCRdb holds this immuneACCESS table with in-frame rearrangements only. Some clones are missing; in checked studies, unresolved V genes explain under half, and the rest has no known cause. The sample profile shows 150,000 to 200,000 clones; 85% to 95% of them were found once. The ten largest make up 0.067% of the sample. Sequencing was carried out using naive CD4+ T cells sorted from blood. The sample's cell subset or site label is to be understood as: CD45RA+ positively selected. The source is a woman aged 25 to 39 in good health.

The CDR3 nucleotides read TGTGCCAGCTCGCCTCGGACAGGGGCGAGAGATACGCAGTATTTT. The encoded protein is CASSPRTGARDTQYF. The rearrangement uses TRBV18 and TRBJ2-3, with 9 bases lining up with TRBD1. This CDR3 has 15 residues. V lost 6 bases and J lost 5; bases outside the gene matches: 9. CDR1 and CDR2 (germline): KGHSH, LQKENI.

The V and J genes are TRBV6-5 and TRBJ1-3; D is unresolved. Germline V gives CDR1 MNHEY, CDR2 SVGAGI. V lost 2 bases to trimming and J lost 0 bases, with 2 bases between them. CDR3 length: 13 amino acids. The CDR3 DNA reads TGTGCCAGCAGTTACAGCTCTGGAAACACCATATATTTT. This gives the protein CASSYSSGNTIYF.

The chain has TRBV5-4 and TRBJ2-7; 10 nucleotides agree with TRBD1. Germline assignment: CDR1 SGHNT and CDR2 YYREEE (reference sequence). This CDR3 is built from 15 residues. J lost 5 bases, V lost 4 bases, and 9 bases had no gene match. For the CDR3, the DNA is TGTGCCAGCAGCGCGTATGGGGACAGGGGCCACGAGCAGTACTTC. This encodes CASSAYGDRGHEQYF.

The V gene is TRBV16, the J gene TRBJ2-7, with 11 bases lining up with TRBD2. The CDR3 spans 15 residues. The germline V gene encodes CDR1 KGHSY and CDR2 FQNENV. J lost 3 bases, V lost 4 bases, and 5 bases had no gene match. The CDR3 DNA is TGTGCCAGCAGCCCCATGACTAGCGGGAACTACGAGCAGTACTTC. Protein sequence: CASSPMTSGNYEQYF.

The rearrangement links TRBV18 to TRBJ2-1; 7 positions match TRBD1. This CDR3 has 14 residues. The germline CDR1 and CDR2 sequences are KGHSH and LQKENI. V shed 1 base and J 5 bases; nucleotides not matched to a gene: 2. CDR3 in amino acids: CASSPQGADNEQFF. Here the CDR3 DNA reads TGTGCCAGCTCACCACAGGGGGCCGACAATGAGCAGTTCTTC.

V is TRBV27 and J is TRBJ1-1; D ambiguous. The CDR3 contains 14 residues. Germline V lookup: CDR1 MNHEY, CDR2 SMNVEV (reference sequence). V was trimmed by 6 bases and J by 5 bases, leaving 16 bases between them. Written as DNA, the CDR3 is TGTGCCAGCAGCCCGGGTCCCCCGGGGACTGAAGCTTTCTTT. Its translation: CASSPGPPGTEAFF.

This chain joins TRBV19 and TRBJ1-1; 10 bases are shared with TRBD1. Per germline, CDR1 LNHDA and CDR2 SQIVND (reference sequence). Trimming removed 3 bases from V and 1 base from J; junction bases left unmatched: 20. The CDR3 totals 21 residues. CDR3 residues: CASSMSRGYPGGDRGNTEAFF. CDR3 in DNA: TGTGCCAGTAGTATGAGTAGGGGCTACCCGGGAGGGGACAGGGGGAACACTGAAGCTTTCTTT. Looking up the rest from reference TRBV19 and TRBJ1-1 gives the full variable domain: DGGITQSPKYLFRKEGQNVTLSCEQNLNHDAMYWYRQDPGQGLRLIYYSQIVNDFQKGDIAEGYSVSREKKESFPLTVTSAQKNPTAFYLCASSMSRGYPGGDRGNTEAFFGQGTRLTVV.